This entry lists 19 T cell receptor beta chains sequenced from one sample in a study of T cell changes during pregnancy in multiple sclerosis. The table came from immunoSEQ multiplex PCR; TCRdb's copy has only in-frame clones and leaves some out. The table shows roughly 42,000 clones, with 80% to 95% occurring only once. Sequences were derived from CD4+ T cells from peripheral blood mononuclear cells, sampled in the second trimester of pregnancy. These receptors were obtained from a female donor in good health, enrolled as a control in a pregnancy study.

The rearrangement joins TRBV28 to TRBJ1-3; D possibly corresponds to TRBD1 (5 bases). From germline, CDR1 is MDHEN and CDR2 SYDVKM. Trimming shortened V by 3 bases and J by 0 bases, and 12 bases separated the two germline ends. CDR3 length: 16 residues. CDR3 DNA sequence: TGTGCCAGCAGTTTCTATACAGGCCCCTCTGGAAACACCATATATTTT. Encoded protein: CASSFYTGPSGNTIYF. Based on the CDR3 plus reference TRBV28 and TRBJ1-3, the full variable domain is DVKVTQSSRYLVKRTGEKVFLECVQDMDHENMFWYRQDPGLGLRLIYFSYDVKMKEKGDIPEGYSVSREKKERFSLILESASTNQTSMYLCASSFYTGPSGNTIYFGEGSWLTVV.

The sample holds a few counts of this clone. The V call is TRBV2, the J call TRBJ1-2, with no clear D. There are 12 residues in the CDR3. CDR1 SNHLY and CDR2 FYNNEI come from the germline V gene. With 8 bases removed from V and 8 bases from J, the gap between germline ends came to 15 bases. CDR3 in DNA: TGTGCCAGCGGCACTAAACAAGGAGGCTACACCTTC. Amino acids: CASGTKQGGYTF.

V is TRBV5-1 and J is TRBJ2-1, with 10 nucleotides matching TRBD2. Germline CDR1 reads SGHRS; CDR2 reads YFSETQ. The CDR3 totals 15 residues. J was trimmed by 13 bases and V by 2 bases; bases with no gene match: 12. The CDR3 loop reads CASSLDASGGPDQFF. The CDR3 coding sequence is TGCGCCAGCAGCTTAGATGCTAGCGGGGGCCCCGACCAGTTCTTC.

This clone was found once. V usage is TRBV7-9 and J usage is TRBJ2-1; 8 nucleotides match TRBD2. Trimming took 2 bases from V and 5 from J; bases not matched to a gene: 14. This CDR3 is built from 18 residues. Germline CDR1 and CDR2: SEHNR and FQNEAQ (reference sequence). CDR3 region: CASSLMRSLAGLDNEQFF. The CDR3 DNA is TGTGCCAGCAGCTTAATGAGATCCCTAGCGGGCCTAGACAATGAGCAGTTCTTC.

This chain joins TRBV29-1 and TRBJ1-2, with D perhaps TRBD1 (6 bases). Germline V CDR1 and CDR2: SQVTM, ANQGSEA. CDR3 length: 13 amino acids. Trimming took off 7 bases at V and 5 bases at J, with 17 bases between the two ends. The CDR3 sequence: CSAEERGGYGYTF. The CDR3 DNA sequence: TGCAGCGCCGAAGAGAGAGGGGGTTATGGCTACACCTTC.

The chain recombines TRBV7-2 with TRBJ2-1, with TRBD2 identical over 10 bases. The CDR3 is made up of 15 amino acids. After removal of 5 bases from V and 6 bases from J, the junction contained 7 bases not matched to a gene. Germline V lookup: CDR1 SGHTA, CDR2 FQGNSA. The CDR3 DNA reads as TGTGCCAGCAGCCTCCAAGCGGGAGGGGGCAATGAGCAGTTCTTC. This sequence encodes CASSLQAGGGNEQFF.

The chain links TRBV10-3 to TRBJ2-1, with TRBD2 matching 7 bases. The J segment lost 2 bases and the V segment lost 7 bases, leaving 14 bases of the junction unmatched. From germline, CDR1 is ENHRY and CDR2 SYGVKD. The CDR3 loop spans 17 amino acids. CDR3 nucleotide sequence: TGTGCCATCACCCCGGGGGAGGGAAAGGCGACCTACAATGAGCAGTTCTTC. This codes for CAITPGEGKATYNEQFF.

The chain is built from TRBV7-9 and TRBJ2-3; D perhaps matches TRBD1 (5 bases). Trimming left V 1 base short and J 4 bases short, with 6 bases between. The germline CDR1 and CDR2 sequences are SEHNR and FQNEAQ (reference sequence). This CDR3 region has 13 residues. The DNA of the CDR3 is TGTGCCAGCAGCTTAGTAGGGGCAGATACGCAGTATTTT. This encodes CASSLVGADTQYF. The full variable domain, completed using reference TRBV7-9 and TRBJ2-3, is DTGVSQNPRHKITKRGQNVTFRCDPISEHNRLYWYRQTLGQGPEFLTYFQNEAQLEKSRLLSDRFSAERPKGSFSTLEIQRTEQGDSAMYLCASSLVGADTQYFGPGTRLTVL.

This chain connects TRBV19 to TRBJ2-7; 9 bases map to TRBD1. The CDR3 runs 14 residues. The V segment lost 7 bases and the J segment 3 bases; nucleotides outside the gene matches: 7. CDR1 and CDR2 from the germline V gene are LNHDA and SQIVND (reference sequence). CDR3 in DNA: TGTGCCAGTAAAAGGGGGACAGGGTACTACGAGCAGTACTTC. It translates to CASKRGTGYYEQYF.

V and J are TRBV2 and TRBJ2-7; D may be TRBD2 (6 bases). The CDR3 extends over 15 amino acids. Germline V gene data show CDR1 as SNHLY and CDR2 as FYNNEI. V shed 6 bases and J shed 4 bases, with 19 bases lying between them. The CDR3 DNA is TGTGCCAGCAGCCCCCCGGGTATTAGCGGATACGAGCAGTACTTC. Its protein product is CASSPPGISGYEQYF. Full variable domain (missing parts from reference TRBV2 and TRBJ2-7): EPEVTQTPSHQVTQMGQEVILRCVPISNHLYFYWYRQILGQKVEFLVSFYNNEISEKSEIFDDQFSVERPDGSNFTLKIRSTKLEDSAMYFCASSPPGISGYEQYFGPGTRLTVT.

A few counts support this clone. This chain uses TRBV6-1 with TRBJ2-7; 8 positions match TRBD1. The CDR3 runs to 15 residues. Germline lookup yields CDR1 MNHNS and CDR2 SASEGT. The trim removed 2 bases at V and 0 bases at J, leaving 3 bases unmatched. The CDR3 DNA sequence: TGTGCCAGCAGTGAATGGACAGGGCCCTCCTACGAGCAGTACTTC. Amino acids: CASSEWTGPSYEQYF.

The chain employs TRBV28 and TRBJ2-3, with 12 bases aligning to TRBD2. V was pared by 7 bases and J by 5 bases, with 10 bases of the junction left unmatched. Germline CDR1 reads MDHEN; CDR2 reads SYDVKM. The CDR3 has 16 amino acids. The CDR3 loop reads CASIPNLAGGGDTQYF. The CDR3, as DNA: TGTGCCAGCATTCCCAACCTAGCGGGAGGGGGAGATACGCAGTATTTT.

The CDR3 nucleotides are TGCGCCAGCAGCCCACCCTTGAGCGGGGGGCGAGAGACCCAGTACTTC. It codes for CASSPPLSGGRETQYF. The chain links TRBV5-1 to TRBJ2-5; 9 bases fit TRBD2. The CDR3 has 16 amino acids. V was clipped by 4 bases and J by 4 bases; unmatched bases: 11. CDR1 SGHRS and CDR2 YFSETQ come from the germline V gene.

The CDR3: CASSQLAQETQYF. The DNA for the CDR3 is TGTGCCAGCAGCCAACTGGCACAAGAGACCCAGTACTTC. This chain uses TRBV14 with TRBJ2-5, with D uncertain. This CDR3 contains 13 residues. Trimming pared 2 bases from V and 2 bases from J, leaving 6 bases between. Germline-derived CDR1 and CDR2 are SGHDN and FVKESK.

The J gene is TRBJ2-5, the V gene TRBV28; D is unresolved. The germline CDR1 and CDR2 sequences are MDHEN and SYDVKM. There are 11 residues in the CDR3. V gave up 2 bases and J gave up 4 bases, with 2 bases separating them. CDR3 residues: CASSLRETQYF. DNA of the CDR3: TGTGCCAGCAGTTTACGAGAGACCCAGTACTTC.

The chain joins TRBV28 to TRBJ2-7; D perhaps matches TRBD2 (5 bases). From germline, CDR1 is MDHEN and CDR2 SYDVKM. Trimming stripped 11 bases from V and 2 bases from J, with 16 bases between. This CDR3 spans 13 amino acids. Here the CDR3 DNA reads TGTGCCGCTGGACCGGGAACGACCTACGAGCAGTACTTC. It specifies CAAGPGTTYEQYF.

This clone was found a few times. CDR3 sequence: CASLSGGSKNIQYF. The DNA for the CDR3 is TGTGCCAGCTTATCGGGGGGGAGCAAAAACATTCAGTACTTC. The chain has TRBV2 and TRBJ2-4; TRBD2 matches 8 bases. Germline V CDR1 and CDR2: SNHLY, FYNNEI. CDR3 length: 14 amino acids. The V segment lost 8 bases and the J segment 3 bases; nucleotides outside the gene matches: 6.

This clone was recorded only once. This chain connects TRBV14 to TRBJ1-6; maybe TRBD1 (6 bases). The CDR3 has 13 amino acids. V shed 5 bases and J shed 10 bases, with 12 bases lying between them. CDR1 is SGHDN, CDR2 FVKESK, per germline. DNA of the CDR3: TGTGCCAGCAGCTCCACAGGGATGTCACCCCTCCACTTT. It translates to CASSSTGMSPLHF.

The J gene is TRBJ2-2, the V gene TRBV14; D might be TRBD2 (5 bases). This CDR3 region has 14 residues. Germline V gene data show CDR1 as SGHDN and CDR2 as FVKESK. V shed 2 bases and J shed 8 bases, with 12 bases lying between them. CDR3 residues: CASSQKGAPGELFF. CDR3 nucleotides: TGTGCCAGCAGCCAAAAGGGAGCCCCTGGGGAGCTGTTTTTT.